The 2 T cell receptor beta chains below come from one sample, sequenced in a study of CD8 T cells in ankylosing spondylitis. These TCRs are of unknown antigen specificity. Study conclusions and caveats: Ankylosing spondylitis blood appeared to carry a characteristic TCR beta motif of roughly 8 highly homologous variants.

TCRdb used MiXCR to reprocess the 5' RACE reads, holding one entry per CDR3 protein. The sample carries about 220,000 distinct CDR3 sequences, roughly 18% recorded once. Source material: blood, either unsorted or a sorted T cell fraction (not recorded which). These receptors came from a male donor with ankylosing spondylitis.

This clonotype showed up just a few times. This chain connects TRBV11-2 to TRBJ1-3; TRBD1 matches 7 bases. The CDR3 spans 16 residues. With 5 bases clipped from V and 0 bases from J, the junction kept 7 bases outside the gene matches. Germline V CDR1 and CDR2: SGHAT, FQNNGV. The CDR3 nucleotides are TGTGCCAGCAGCCCCGGGACAGCTCACTCTGGAAACACCATATATTTT. It translates to CASSPGTAHSGNTIYF.

This chain links TRBV7-2 with TRBJ1-4; tentative D call: TRBD1 (5 bases). Trimming left V 4 bases short and J 7 bases short, with 19 bases between. Looked up from germline, CDR1 is SGHTA and CDR2 is FQGNSA. This CDR3 is built from 16 residues. CDR3 DNA sequence: TGTGCCAGCAGCTCACTAGAGAGGGGCGCGGGTGAAAAACTGTTTTTT. It specifies CASSSLERGAGEKLFF.